These T cell receptor beta chains were read from a single sample in a study of cytotoxic CD8 clonotypes in ibrutinib-treated CLL. Measured with immunoSEQ multiplex PCR; TCRdb has only the in-frame clones, and not every one. The table has roughly 15,000 clones, less than 55% seen once. Material: PBMCs, obtained at a 24-month disease-progression time point, from a patient treated with ibrutinib. The receptor set was obtained from a human donor with chronic lymphocytic leukemia. The CDR3 runs from the conserved cysteine through the conserved F or W. Each record gives: CDR3 DNA, CDR3 protein, D gene, J gene, V gene, CDR3 length, clone size. A D gene is named only where the DNA matches it firmly. Expanded clones get a size class; other rows say once, few or many, or leave the size out.

DNA: TGTGCCAGTAGTATAGGCCAGGGAAATGGTCAGCCCCAGCATTTT
CDR3: CASSIGQGNGQPQHF
D: -
J: TRBJ1-5
V: TRBV19
length: 15
size: -

DNA: TGTGCCAGCAACCAACAGGGGGCTGGCGGCTACACCTTC
CDR3: CASNQQGAGGYTF
D: TRBD1
J: TRBJ1-2
V: TRBV9
length: 13
size: few

DNA: TGTGCCAGCAGCGCCCGGGACCCTAGTTACAATGAGCAGTTCTTC
CDR3: CASSARDPSYNEQFF
D: -
J: TRBJ2-1
V: TRBV5-4
length: 15
size: -

DNA: TGTGCCAGTAGTAATCCGAACACCGGGGAGCTGTTTTTT
CDR3: CASSNPNTGELFF
D: -
J: TRBJ2-2
V: TRBV19
length: 13
size: few

DNA: TGTGCCAGCAGCCAGGAGCAGGGGCCAGGACAGCCCCAGCATTTT
CDR3: CASSQEQGPGQPQHF
D: -
J: TRBJ1-5
V: TRBV4-2
length: 15
size: few

DNA: TGCAGCGGGACAGGGGGCACTGAAGCTTTCTTT
CDR3: CSGTGGTEAFF
D: TRBD1
J: TRBJ1-1
V: TRBV29-1
length: 11
size: -

DNA: TGTGCCAGCAGCTCCGGGAGGGGTGTTGGCAATGAGCAGTTCTTC
CDR3: CASSSGRGVGNEQFF
D: TRBD2
J: TRBJ2-1
V: TRBV7-8
length: 15
size: -

DNA: TGCGCCAGCAGCCCCGGAACGAACACCGGGGAGCTGTTTTTT
CDR3: CASSPGTNTGELFF
D: -
J: TRBJ2-2
V: TRBV5-1
length: 14
size: -

DNA: TGTGCCAGCAGTTCGAGTGGCAGCCTACTTGGAAACACCATATATTTT
CDR3: CASSSSGSLLGNTIYF
D: -
J: TRBJ1-3
V: TRBV27
length: 16
size: -

DNA: TGTGCCATCAGTGTCCGGGACGGGGACTACGAGCAGTACTTC
CDR3: CAISVRDGDYEQYF
D: -
J: TRBJ2-7
V: TRBV10-3
length: 14
size: -

DNA: TGTGCCAGCAGTCCCAACCCCGGCAATGAGCAGTTCTTC
CDR3: CASSPNPGNEQFF
D: -
J: TRBJ2-1
V: TRBV27
length: 13
size: -

DNA: TGTGCCAGCAGTTTCGGGACTCCCAATGAGCAGTTCTTC
CDR3: CASSFGTPNEQFF
D: -
J: TRBJ2-1
V: TRBV27
length: 13
size: -

DNA: TGTGCCAGCAGTTTGGTGAGCGGGGGGGCCTACGAGCAGTACTTC
CDR3: CASSLVSGGAYEQYF
D: TRBD2
J: TRBJ2-7
V: TRBV28
length: 15
size: once

DNA: TGTGCCAGCAACAGGGACGAAGCTTTCTTT
CDR3: CASNRDEAFF
D: -
J: TRBJ1-1
V: TRBV28
length: 10
size: -

DNA: TGCGCCAGCAGCTTGGCCGAGGGCACAGTCATGGGGTACACCTTC
CDR3: CASSLAEGTVMGYTF
D: -
J: TRBJ1-2
V: TRBV5-1
length: 15
size: -

DNA: TGTGCCAGCAGCTCTGGAGGGTCTAGCAATCAGCCCCAGCATTTT
CDR3: CASSSGGSSNQPQHF
D: -
J: TRBJ1-5
V: TRBV5-6
length: 15
size: once

DNA: TGTGCCAGCAGCCAAGAATATTCGACCTATGAAGCTTTCTTT
CDR3: CASSQEYSTYEAFF
D: -
J: TRBJ1-1
V: TRBV4-2
length: 14
size: -

DNA: TGTGCCAGCAGCCCAAACACAGGGGTAATAGAGACCCAGTACTTC
CDR3: CASSPNTGVIETQYF
D: TRBD1
J: TRBJ2-5
V: TRBV9
length: 15
size: -

DNA: TGTGCTAGCAGCCGGGACAGGGTGAGCGAGCAGTACTTC
CDR3: CASSRDRVSEQYF
D: TRBD1
J: TRBJ2-7
V: TRBV7-7
length: 13
size: -

DNA: TGTGCCAGCAGCTTGCCAGGGGTGGAGACCCAGTACTTC
CDR3: CASSLPGVETQYF
D: -
J: TRBJ2-5
V: TRBV5-4
length: 13
size: -

DNA: TGTGCCAGCTCCCAAGGAATAGCGAGCACTGAAGCTTTCTTT
CDR3: CASSQGIASTEAFF
D: -
J: TRBJ1-1
V: TRBV18
length: 14
size: few

DNA: TGTGCCACCAGCATACAGGGGGATCAGCCCCAGCATTTT
CDR3: CATSIQGDQPQHF
D: TRBD1
J: TRBJ1-5
V: TRBV15
length: 13
size: once

DNA: TGTGCCAGCAGTGACCCGGGGGGTTTGGGCACTGAAGCTTTCTTT
CDR3: CASSDPGGLGTEAFF
D: -
J: TRBJ1-1
V: TRBV25-1
length: 15
size: -

DNA: TGTGCCAGTTCCATCACGCAGGAAGATCAGCCCCAGCATTTT
CDR3: CASSITQEDQPQHF
D: -
J: TRBJ1-5
V: TRBV19
length: 14
size: -

DNA: TGTGCCAGCTCTCCCTGGGGGGCGAACTCCTACAATGAGCAGTTCTTC
CDR3: CASSPWGANSYNEQFF
D: -
J: TRBJ2-1
V: TRBV11-3
length: 16
size: -

DNA: TGCAGCGTTGATATCGGGCAGGGAGCAAAACTGTTTTTT
CDR3: CSVDIGQGAKLFF
D: -
J: TRBJ1-4
V: TRBV29-1
length: 13
size: -

DNA: TGTGCCTGGAGCTTGAACACTGAAGCTTTCTTT
CDR3: CAWSLNTEAFF
D: -
J: TRBJ1-1
V: TRBV30
length: 11
size: -

DNA: TGTGCCAGCAGCTTAGGAAGCAAACAGTACTTC
CDR3: CASSLGSKQYF
D: -
J: TRBJ2-7
V: TRBV7-9
length: 11
size: -

DNA: TGTGCCAGCAGTTTAGGAATTAATTCACCCCTCCACTTT
CDR3: CASSLGINSPLHF
D: -
J: TRBJ1-6
V: TRBV27
length: 13
size: -

DNA: TGCAGCGTTGAAGTAGGGGAAGGCTACACCTTC
CDR3: CSVEVGEGYTF
D: -
J: TRBJ1-2
V: TRBV29-1
length: 11
size: -

DNA: TGTGCCAGCAGCTCCGGGACAGAAAGGAGCACAGATACGCAGTATTTT
CDR3: CASSSGTERSTDTQYF
D: TRBD1
J: TRBJ2-3
V: TRBV5-6
length: 16
size: medium-sized

DNA: TGTGCCAGCAGCTTTGGCGCAGGGGATGAAGCTTTCTTT
CDR3: CASSFGAGDEAFF
D: -
J: TRBJ1-1
V: TRBV5-6
length: 13
size: -

DNA: TGTGCCACCGGAAAATTTAATGAAAAACTGTTTTTT
CDR3: CATGKFNEKLFF
D: -
J: TRBJ1-4
V: TRBV28
length: 12
size: -

DNA: TGTGCCAGTAGTATCACAGGGGCGTTGAACACTGAAGCTTTCTTT
CDR3: CASSITGALNTEAFF
D: TRBD1
J: TRBJ1-1
V: TRBV19
length: 15
size: -

DNA: TGTGCCAGCAGTGAGGTCGGTCGGGGGAGCAATCAGCCCCAGCATTTT
CDR3: CASSEVGRGSNQPQHF
D: -
J: TRBJ1-5
V: TRBV6-1
length: 16
size: -

DNA: TGTGCCAGCAGACACTATCTAGGGGGACAAGAGACCCAGTACTTC
CDR3: CASRHYLGGQETQYF
D: -
J: TRBJ2-5
V: TRBV7-9
length: 15
size: -

DNA: TGTGCCAGCTCACCACCCCAGCCCGGAAAACTGTTTTTT
CDR3: CASSPPQPGKLFF
D: -
J: TRBJ1-4
V: TRBV18
length: 13
size: -

DNA: TGTGCCAGCAGCTTAGGACAGGGGAGAAACACCATATATTTT
CDR3: CASSLGQGRNTIYF
D: TRBD1
J: TRBJ1-3
V: TRBV7-8
length: 14
size: -

DNA: TGCGCCAGCAGCCCGGGGACAGGGGGTAATAATTCACCCCTCCACTTT
CDR3: CASSPGTGGNNSPLHF
D: TRBD1
J: TRBJ1-6
V: TRBV5-1
length: 16
size: few

DNA: TGCGCCAGCAGGGGACAGCTAAGCTCCTACGAGCAGTACTTC
CDR3: CASRGQLSSYEQYF
D: TRBD1
J: TRBJ2-7
V: TRBV5-1
length: 14
size: -

DNA: TGCGCCAGCAGCCTAGGTGGGGGAACCTACGAGCAGTACTTC
CDR3: CASSLGGGTYEQYF
D: -
J: TRBJ2-7
V: TRBV5-1
length: 14
size: few

DNA: TGTGCCACCAATGGACTAGCGGGACTCTACAATGAGCAGTTCTTC
CDR3: CATNGLAGLYNEQFF
D: TRBD2
J: TRBJ2-1
V: TRBV15
length: 15
size: -

DNA: TGTGCCAGCAGGGCTACAGGGGACGGAAACACCATATATTTT
CDR3: CASRATGDGNTIYF
D: TRBD1
J: TRBJ1-3
V: TRBV2
length: 14
size: medium-sized

DNA: TGTGCCAGCAGTGCGGCCAGAACCACGGTTCAGCCCCAGCATTTT
CDR3: CASSAARTTVQPQHF
D: -
J: TRBJ1-5
V: TRBV2
length: 15
size: -

DNA: TGTGCCAGTAGTATTTCGGGGGCTTACACTGAAGCTTTCTTT
CDR3: CASSISGAYTEAFF
D: -
J: TRBJ1-1
V: TRBV19
length: 14
size: few

DNA: TGTGCCAGCAGCTCCTGGGACGGTCAAGAGACCCAGTACTTC
CDR3: CASSSWDGQETQYF
D: -
J: TRBJ2-5
V: TRBV7-9
length: 14
size: -

DNA: TGCGCCAGCAGCCAAGGAGGCAGCTACAATCAGCCCCAGCATTTT
CDR3: CASSQGGSYNQPQHF
D: -
J: TRBJ1-5
V: TRBV4-1
length: 15
size: few